One and the same sample provided the 25 T cell receptor beta chains below, sequenced in a study of T cells in Graves' hyperthyroidism and ophthalmopathy. TCR beta CDR3 regions were amplified from RNA transcripts. HTBI primers were employed in a first-round RT-PCR of the TCR CDR3. TCRdb re-analysed the multiplex PCR reads in MiXCR, keeping a single row per CDR3 protein. The sample consists of a few hundred thousand distinct CDR3 sequences, around 18% of them appearing once. Sequencing input: blood. The source of these receptors is a woman aged 40 to 50 with Graves' ophthalmopathy.

This clonotype was observed at least ten times. This chain links TRBV20-1 with TRBJ2-5, with a possible D match to TRBD1 (6 bases). Trimming cost V 5 bases and J 5 bases, with 12 bases left between them. This CDR3 region has 12 residues. The germline V gene has CDR1 DFQATT and CDR2 SNEGSKA (reference sequence). This chain's CDR3 is CSAQQGSETQYF. The CDR3 region has the DNA TGCAGTGCTCAACAGGGATCCGAGACCCAGTACTTC.

In this sample, this clonotype turned up many times. CDR3 nucleotides: TGTGCCAGCAGCGTGAGAGAGAACTATGGCTACACCTTC. This gives the protein CASSVRENYGYTF. This chain uses TRBV9 with TRBJ1-2; no clear D gene. This CDR3 spans 13 amino acids. Germline V gene lookup returns CDR1 SGDLS and CDR2 YYNGEE. V lost 2 bases and J lost 2, with 7 bases in between. Drawing the rest from reference TRBV9 and TRBJ1-2, the complete variable domain is DSGVTQTPKHLITATGQRVTLRCSPRSGDLSVYWYQQSLDQGLQFLIQYYNGEERAKGNILERFSAQQFPDLHSELNLSSLELGDSALYFCASSVRENYGYTFGSGTRLTVV.

This clonotype was recorded many times. This chain uses TRBV12-3 or TRBV12-4 with TRBJ1-5, with D tentatively TRBD1 (5 bases). The length of the CDR3 is 15 residues. Trimming shortened V by 3 bases and J by 6 bases, and 15 bases separated the two germline ends. In nucleotides, the CDR3 is TGTGCCAGCAGTTTCAGGGTCGGGGGGAGTCAGCCCCAGCATTTT. Amino acids: CASSFRVGGSQPQHF.

The table lists this clonotype with many counts. This chain connects TRBV20-1 to TRBJ1-3; possible D gene TRBD1, 6 bases. V shed 1 base and J shed 6 bases, with 25 bases lying between them. Germline CDR1 DFQATT, CDR2 SNEGSKA (reference sequence). The CDR3 runs to 18 residues. CDR3 coding DNA: TGCAGTGCTAGAGGGTTCCTGGGGGCTCTGGCAACGGAAAACACCATATATTTT. Its translation is CSARGFLGALATENTIYF.

This clonotype was recorded at least ten times. The germline gene is not matched at one end of the junction; a read error may be the cause. The genes are TRBV30 and TRBJ1-2, with a possible D match to TRBD1 (5 bases). This CDR3 has 14 amino acids. Germline-derived CDR1 and CDR2 are GTSNPN and SVGIG (reference sequence). The CDR3, as DNA: TGTGCCGACAGCCGACCCGACAGTTTCTATGGCCACACCTTC. Translated: CADSRPDSFYGHTF.

In its sample, this clonotype was seen many times. CDR3: CASSFPSVNTGELFF. As DNA, the CDR3 is TGTGCCAGCAGTTTCCCCTCCGTGAACACCGGGGAGCTGTTTTTT. The rearrangement joins TRBV12-3 or TRBV12-4 to TRBJ2-2; D is unresolved. The CDR3 is 15 residues long. Trimming stripped 3 bases from V and 1 base from J, with 9 bases between.

In this sample, this clonotype turned up many times. The chain couples TRBV4-3 to TRBJ1-1; possible D gene TRBD1, 5 bases. CDR1 is LGHNA, CDR2 YSLEER, per germline. The CDR3 consists of 13 residues. V was trimmed by 0 bases and J by 11 bases, leaving 13 bases between them. The CDR3 sequence: CASSQEGDASAFF. CDR3 sequence (DNA): TGCGCCAGCAGCCAAGAAGGGGATGCGTCGGCTTTCTTT.

This clonotype was detected ten times or more. This chain joins TRBV12-3 or TRBV12-4 and TRBJ1-1; D perhaps matches TRBD1 (5 bases). V shed 5 bases and J shed 5 bases, with 15 bases lying between them. The CDR3 contains 14 residues. The CDR3 sequence: CASSLNGRTTEAFF. CDR3 coding DNA: TGTGCCAGCAGTCTTAACGGGAGGACAACTGAAGCTTTCTTT.

There are many counts of this clonotype. The rearrangement links TRBV28 to TRBJ2-7; D gene unclear. The V and J ends lost 2 bases and 3 bases respectively, with 2 bases between them. The germline V gene encodes CDR1 MDHEN and CDR2 SYDVKM. The CDR3 totals 11 residues. CDR3 residues: CASSLDYEQYF. The CDR3 region has the DNA TGTGCCAGCAGTTTAGACTACGAGCAGTACTTC.

This clonotype was recorded at least ten times. The J gene is TRBJ1-1, the V gene TRBV12-3 or TRBV12-4; D possibly corresponds to TRBD1 (5 bases). The V gene lost 6 bases and the J gene lost 8 bases, with 10 bases spanning the gap. The CDR3 runs 11 residues. In DNA form, the CDR3 reads TGTGCCAGCAGCCCTTGGGGGGAAGCTTTCTTT. Protein: CASSPWGEAFF.

This clonotype was found many times. The chain is built from TRBV29-1 and TRBJ2-7, with a tentative D call TRBD2 (6 bases). CDR1 is SQVTM and CDR2 is ANQGSEA in the germline V gene. V was cut by 1 base and J by 3 bases, with 10 bases left in between. There are 13 residues in the CDR3. CDR3 sequence: CSVEGGGNYEQYF. The CDR3, as DNA: TGCAGCGTTGAAGGGGGCGGGAACTACGAGCAGTACTTC.

Ten or more counts support this clonotype. The gene calls are TRBV29-1 and TRBJ2-7, with 10 bases that match TRBD1. Per germline, CDR1 SQVTM and CDR2 ANQGSEA. This CDR3 has 13 residues. V gave up 6 bases and J gave up 2 bases; unmatched junction bases: 4. CDR3 protein: CSVRTGGPYEQYF. CDR3 in DNA: TGCAGCGTCCGGACAGGGGGACCCTACGAGCAGTACTTC.

This clonotype was observed at least ten times. The chain joins TRBV7-2 to TRBJ1-2, with TRBD1 as a possible D gene (5 bases). The CDR3 covers 14 residues. The germline gives CDR1 SGHTA, CDR2 FQGNSA. V lost 5 bases and J lost 7, with 17 bases in between. The CDR3 protein is CASSRQRERSGYTF. The CDR3 nucleotides read TGTGCCAGCAGCAGACAGCGGGAGAGGAGTGGCTACACCTTC.

This clonotype showed up many times. The CDR3 nucleotides are TGTGCCAGCAGTTTAGAGGGGTTTATGGCTGAAGCTTTCTTT. Translated: CASSLEGFMAEAFF. The V and J genes are TRBV28 and TRBJ1-1, with a weak D call TRBD1 (5 bases). There are 14 residues in the CDR3. With 2 bases removed from V and 6 bases from J, the gap between germline ends came to 13 bases. From germline, CDR1 is MDHEN and CDR2 SYDVKM.

This clonotype was seen at least ten times. This chain connects TRBV27 to TRBJ1-1; 9 positions agree with TRBD1. Germline V gene sequence: CDR1 MNHEY, CDR2 SMNVEV (reference sequence). CDR3 length: 14 residues. The V segment lost 0 bases and the J segment 9 bases; nucleotides outside the gene matches: 5. This CDR3 reads CASSLSVTGGQAFF. CDR3 bases: TGTGCCAGCAGTTTATCCGTTACAGGGGGCCAAGCTTTCTTT.

This clonotype was observed at least ten times. This sequence joins TRBV13 and TRBJ2-2; D is possibly TRBD1 (6 bases). The V gene's germline CDR1 is PRHDT and CDR2 FYEKMQ (reference sequence). The CDR3 is 15 residues long. Between the trimmed V and J ends, which lost 4 bases and 4 bases, there was a span of 13 bases. The CDR3 region is CASSSETGPTGELFF. In DNA, the CDR3 is TGTGCCAGCAGCTCTGAAACAGGGCCCACCGGGGAGCTGTTTTTT.

This clonotype was counted at least ten times. The V call is TRBV5-1, the J call TRBJ1-1; maybe TRBD1 (6 bases). The CDR3 length is 16 residues. The germline V gene encodes CDR1 SGHRS and CDR2 YFSETQ. Between the trimmed V and J ends, which lost 2 bases and 0 bases, there was a span of 14 bases. The CDR3 DNA reads TGCGCCAGCAGCTTCAATGTGGGACATGTGAACACTGAAGCTTTCTTT. Its translation: CASSFNVGHVNTEAFF.

This clonotype has a count of ten or more. V and J are TRBV12-3 or TRBV12-4 and TRBJ1-5, with a weak D call TRBD1 (5 bases). The CDR3 has 13 residues. V was clipped by 3 bases and J by 6 bases, with 9 bases between them. CDR3 in DNA: TGTGCCAGCAGTTTGTATGGGGGTCAGCCCCAGCATTTT. Protein: CASSLYGGQPQHF.

This clonotype was seen a handful of times. The chain is built from TRBV12-3 or TRBV12-4 and TRBJ1-5, with D uncertain. Trimming removed 8 bases from V and 7 bases from J, with 15 bases in between. The CDR3 contains 13 residues. The CDR3 loop reads CASAPFGEQPQHF. The DNA for the CDR3 is TGTGCCAGCGCCCCCTTCGGGGAACAGCCCCAGCATTTT.

This clonotype was seen ten or more times. This chain joins TRBV6-5 and TRBJ1-1, with D possibly being TRBD1 (5 bases). Trimming removed 8 bases at V and 1 base at J, with 17 bases between. This CDR3 comprises 15 residues. The germline V gene encodes CDR1 MNHEY and CDR2 SVGAGI. This CDR3 reads CASHDWGGANTEAFF. The CDR3 DNA is TGTGCCAGCCATGATTGGGGCGGAGCGAACACTGAAGCTTTCTTT.

The chain joins TRBV24-1 to TRBJ2-2, with no clear D. Germline CDR1 reads KGHDR; CDR2 reads SFDVKD. V dropped 7 bases and J dropped 5 bases, with 13 bases sitting between them. The CDR3 has 14 amino acids. CDR3 sequence: CATRGRAWTGELFF. In DNA, the CDR3 is TGTGCCACCAGGGGCCGGGCGTGGACCGGGGAGCTGTTTTTT.

The rearrangement joins TRBV6-2 or TRBV6-3 to TRBJ2-5; D uncertain. With 2 bases removed from V and 4 bases from J, the gap between germline ends came to 11 bases. CDR1 is MNHEY and CDR2 is SVGEGT in the germline V gene. There are 14 residues in the CDR3. CDR3: CASSYETSLETQYF. As DNA, the CDR3 is TGTGCCAGCAGTTACGAGACAAGCTTAGAGACCCAGTACTTC.

This clonotype was seen at least ten times. The chain couples TRBV12-3 or TRBV12-4 to TRBJ1-1, with D possibly matching TRBD1 (6 bases). The CDR3 sequence is 17 residues long. V was shortened by 4 bases and J by 3 bases, with 21 bases between the two germline ends. CDR3 sequence: CASSSHLGGLLDTEAFF. For the CDR3, the DNA is TGTGCCAGCAGTTCCCACTTGGGGGGGCTACTGGACACTGAAGCTTTCTTT.

In this sample, this clonotype turned up many times. V is TRBV6-2 or TRBV6-3 and J is TRBJ1-2; D gene ambiguous. V dropped 2 bases and J dropped 3 bases, with 16 bases sitting between them. This CDR3 is built from 16 residues. Germline loops: CDR1 MNHEY, CDR2 SVGEGT. The CDR3 region is CASSYRVAPFDYGYTF. The CDR3 DNA is TGTGCCAGCAGTTACCGCGTGGCGCCTTTCGACTATGGCTACACCTTC.

This clonotype was observed at least ten times. Mismatch with germline at one junction end may stem from a read error. The chain couples TRBV6-2 or TRBV6-3 to TRBJ1-1; D unresolved. This CDR3 region has 12 residues. Germline assignment: CDR1 MNHEY and CDR2 SVGEGT. The CDR3 is CASCYLNTEAFF. The CDR3 bases are TGTGCCAGCTGTTACTTGAACACTGAAGCTTTCTTT.